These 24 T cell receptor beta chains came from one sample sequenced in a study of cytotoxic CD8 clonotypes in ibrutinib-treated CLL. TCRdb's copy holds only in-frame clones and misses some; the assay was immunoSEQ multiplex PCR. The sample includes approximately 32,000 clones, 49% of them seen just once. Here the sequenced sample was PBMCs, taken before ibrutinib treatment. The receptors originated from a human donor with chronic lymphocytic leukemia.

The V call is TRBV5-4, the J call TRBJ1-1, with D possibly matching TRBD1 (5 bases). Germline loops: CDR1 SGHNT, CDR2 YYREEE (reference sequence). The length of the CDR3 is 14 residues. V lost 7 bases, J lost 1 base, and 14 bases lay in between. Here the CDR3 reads CASEVRGENTEAFF. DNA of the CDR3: TGTGCCAGCGAGGTTCGGGGGGAGAACACTGAAGCTTTCTTT.

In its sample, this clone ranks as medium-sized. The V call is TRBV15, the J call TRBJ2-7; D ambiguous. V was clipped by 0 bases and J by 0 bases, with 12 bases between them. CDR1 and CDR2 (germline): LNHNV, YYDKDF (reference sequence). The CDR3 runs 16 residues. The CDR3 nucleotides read TGTGCCACCAGCAGAGATCATGGAGCCAGCTCCTACGAGCAGTACTTC. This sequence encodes CATSRDHGASSYEQYF.

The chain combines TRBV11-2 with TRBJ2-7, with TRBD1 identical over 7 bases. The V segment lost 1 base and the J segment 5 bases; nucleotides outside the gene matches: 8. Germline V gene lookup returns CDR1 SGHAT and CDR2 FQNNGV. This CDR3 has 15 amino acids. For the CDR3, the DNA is TGTGCCAGCAGCTTAGGACAGGGCGGCCGCCACGAGCAGTACTTC. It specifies CASSLGQGGRHEQYF.

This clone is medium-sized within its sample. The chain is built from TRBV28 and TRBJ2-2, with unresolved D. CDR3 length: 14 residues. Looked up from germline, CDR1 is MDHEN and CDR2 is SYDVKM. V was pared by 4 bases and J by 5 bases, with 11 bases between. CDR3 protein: CASSSNLETGELFF. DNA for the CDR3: TGTGCCAGCAGTTCTAACTTGGAAACCGGGGAGCTGTTTTTT.

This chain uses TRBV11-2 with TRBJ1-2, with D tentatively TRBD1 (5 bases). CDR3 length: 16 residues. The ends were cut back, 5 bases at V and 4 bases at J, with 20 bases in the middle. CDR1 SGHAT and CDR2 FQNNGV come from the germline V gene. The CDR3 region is CASSPRGGLQFYGYTF. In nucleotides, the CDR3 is TGTGCCAGCAGCCCCCGGGGGGGGTTACAATTCTATGGCTACACCTTC.

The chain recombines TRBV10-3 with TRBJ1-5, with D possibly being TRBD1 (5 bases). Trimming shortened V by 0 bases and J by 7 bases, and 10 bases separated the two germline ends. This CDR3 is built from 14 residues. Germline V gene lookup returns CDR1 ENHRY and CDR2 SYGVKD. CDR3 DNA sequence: TGTGCCATCAGTGAGTCAACCGGGGACCAGCCCCAGCATTTT. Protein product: CAISESTGDQPQHF.

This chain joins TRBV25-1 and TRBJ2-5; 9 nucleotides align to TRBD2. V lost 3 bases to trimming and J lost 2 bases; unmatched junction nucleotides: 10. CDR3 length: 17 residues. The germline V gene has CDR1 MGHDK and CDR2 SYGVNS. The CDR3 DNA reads TGTGCCAGCAGTGAGTCTTGGCTAGCGGGGAAGCAAGAGACCCAGTACTTC. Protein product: CASSESWLAGKQETQYF.

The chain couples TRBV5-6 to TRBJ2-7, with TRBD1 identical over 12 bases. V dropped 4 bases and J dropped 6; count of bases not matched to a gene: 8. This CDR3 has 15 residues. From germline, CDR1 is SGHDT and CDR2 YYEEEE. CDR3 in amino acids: CASSVAGQGAVEQYF. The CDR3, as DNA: TGTGCCAGCAGCGTAGCGGGACAGGGGGCTGTCGAGCAGTACTTC.

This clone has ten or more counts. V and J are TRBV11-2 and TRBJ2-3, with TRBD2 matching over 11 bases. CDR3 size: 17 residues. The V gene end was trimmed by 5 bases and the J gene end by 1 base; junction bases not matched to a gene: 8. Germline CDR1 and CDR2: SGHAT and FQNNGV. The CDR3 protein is CASSRLLAGGRTDTQYF. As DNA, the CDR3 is TGTGCCAGCAGCCGACTCCTAGCGGGGGGCCGCACAGATACGCAGTATTTT.

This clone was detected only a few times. This CDR3 reads CASRDRDRASYEQYF. The CDR3 DNA reads TGTGCCAGCAGGGATCGGGACAGAGCCTCCTACGAGCAGTACTTC. The gene calls are TRBV25-1 and TRBJ2-7, with TRBD1 matching over 7 bases. CDR3 size: 15 residues. With 6 bases clipped from V and 0 bases from J, the junction kept 8 bases outside the gene matches. CDR1 is MGHDK, CDR2 SYGVNS, per germline.

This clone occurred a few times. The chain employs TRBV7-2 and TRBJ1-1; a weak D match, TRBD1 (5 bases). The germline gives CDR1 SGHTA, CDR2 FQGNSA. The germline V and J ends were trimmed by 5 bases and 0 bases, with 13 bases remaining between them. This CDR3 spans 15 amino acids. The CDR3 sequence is CASSPGAGMNTEAFF. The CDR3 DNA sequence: TGTGCCAGCAGCCCCGGGGCGGGGATGAACACTGAAGCTTTCTTT. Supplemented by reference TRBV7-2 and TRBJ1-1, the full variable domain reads GAGVSQSPSNKVTEKGKDVELRCDPISGHTALYWYRQSLGQGLEFLIYFQGNSAPDKSGLPSDRFSAERTGGSVSTLTIQRTQQEDSAVYLCASSPGAGMNTEAFFGQGTRLTVV.

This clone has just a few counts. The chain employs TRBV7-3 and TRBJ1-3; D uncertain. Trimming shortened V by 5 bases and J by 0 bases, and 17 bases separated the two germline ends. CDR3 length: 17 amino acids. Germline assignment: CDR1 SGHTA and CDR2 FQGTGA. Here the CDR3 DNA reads TGTGCCAGCAGCCTCGCCCCGGGAGGCACCTCTGGAAACACCATATATTTT. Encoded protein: CASSLAPGGTSGNTIYF.

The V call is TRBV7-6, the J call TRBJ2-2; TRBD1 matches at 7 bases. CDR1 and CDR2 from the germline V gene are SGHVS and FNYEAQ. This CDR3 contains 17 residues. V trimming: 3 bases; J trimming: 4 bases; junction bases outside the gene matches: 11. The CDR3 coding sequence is TGTGCCAGCAGCTTTTTAACAGGGGATGGATTCACCGGGGAGCTGTTTTTT. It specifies CASSFLTGDGFTGELFF. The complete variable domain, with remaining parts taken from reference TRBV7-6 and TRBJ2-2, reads GAGVSQSPRYKVTKRGQDVALRCDPISGHVSLYWYRQALGQGPEFLTYFNYEAQQDKSGLPNDRFSAERPEGSISTLTIQRTEQRDSAMYRCASSFLTGDGFTGELFFGEGSRLTVL.

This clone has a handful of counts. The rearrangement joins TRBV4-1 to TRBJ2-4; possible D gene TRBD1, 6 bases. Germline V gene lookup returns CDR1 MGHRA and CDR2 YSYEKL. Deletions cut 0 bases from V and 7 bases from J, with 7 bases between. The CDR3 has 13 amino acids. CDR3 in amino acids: CASSQEGANIQYF. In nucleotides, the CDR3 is TGCGCCAGCAGCCAAGAGGGGGCCAACATTCAGTACTTC.

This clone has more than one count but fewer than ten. CDR3 nucleotides: TGTGCCAGCAGTTTAGGGACAGACAATTCACCCCTCCACTTT. Translating it yields CASSLGTDNSPLHF. The genes are TRBV27 and TRBJ1-6, with 7 bases lining up with TRBD1. Germline V gives CDR1 MNHEY, CDR2 SMNVEV (reference sequence). The length of the CDR3 is 14 residues. V was clipped by 2 bases and J by 7 bases; unmatched bases: 2.

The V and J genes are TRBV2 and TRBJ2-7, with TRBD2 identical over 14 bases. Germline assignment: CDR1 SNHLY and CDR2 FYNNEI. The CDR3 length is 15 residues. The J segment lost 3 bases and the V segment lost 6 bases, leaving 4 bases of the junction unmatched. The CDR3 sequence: CASSDGLAGGYEQYF. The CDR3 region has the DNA TGTGCCAGCAGCGACGGACTAGCGGGGGGCTACGAGCAGTACTTC.

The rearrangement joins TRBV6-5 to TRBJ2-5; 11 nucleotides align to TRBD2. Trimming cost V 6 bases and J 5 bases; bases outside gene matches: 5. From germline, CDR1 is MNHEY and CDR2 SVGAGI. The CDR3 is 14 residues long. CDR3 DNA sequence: TGTGCCAGCAGCCCGGGACTAGCGGAGGAGACCCAGTACTTC. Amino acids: CASSPGLAEETQYF.

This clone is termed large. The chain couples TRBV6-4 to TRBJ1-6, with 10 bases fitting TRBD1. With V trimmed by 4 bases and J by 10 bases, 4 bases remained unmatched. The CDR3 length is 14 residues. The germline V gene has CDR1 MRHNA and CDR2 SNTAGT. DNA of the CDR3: TGTGCCAGCAGTGCCGGGACAGGGGAATCACCCCTCCACTTT. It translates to CASSAGTGESPLHF.

This chain's CDR3 is CSAPGTDEQFF. CDR3 bases: TGCAGCGCCCCCGGGACCGATGAGCAGTTCTTC. The J gene is TRBJ2-1, the V gene TRBV29-1, with D possibly being TRBD1 or TRBD2 (5 bases each). The CDR3 runs 11 residues. CDR1 SQVTM and CDR2 ANQGSEA come from the germline V gene. Trimming took 7 bases from V and 8 from J, leaving 12 bases between them.

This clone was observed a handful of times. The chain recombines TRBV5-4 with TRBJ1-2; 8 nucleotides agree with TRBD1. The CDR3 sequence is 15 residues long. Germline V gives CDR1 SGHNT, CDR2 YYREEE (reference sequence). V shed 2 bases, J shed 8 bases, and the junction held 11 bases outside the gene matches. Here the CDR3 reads CASSFHPGQGGGYTF. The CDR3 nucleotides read TGTGCCAGCAGCTTCCACCCCGGACAGGGCGGGGGCTACACCTTC.

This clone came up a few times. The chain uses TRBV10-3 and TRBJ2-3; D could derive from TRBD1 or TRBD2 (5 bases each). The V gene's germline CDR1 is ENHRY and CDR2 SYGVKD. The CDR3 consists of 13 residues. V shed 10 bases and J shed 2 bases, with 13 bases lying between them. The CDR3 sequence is CATGTDHTDTQYF. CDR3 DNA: TGTGCCACCGGGACCGACCACACAGATACGCAGTATTTT.

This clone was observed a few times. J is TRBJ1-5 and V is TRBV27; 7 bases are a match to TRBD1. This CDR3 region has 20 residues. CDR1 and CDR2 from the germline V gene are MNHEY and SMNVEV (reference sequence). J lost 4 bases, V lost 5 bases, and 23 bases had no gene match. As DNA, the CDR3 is TGTGCCAGCAGTGACAGGGTTGACGGCCGAGGCGTCATCGGTAATCAGCCCCAGCATTTT. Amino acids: CASSDRVDGRGVIGNQPQHF.

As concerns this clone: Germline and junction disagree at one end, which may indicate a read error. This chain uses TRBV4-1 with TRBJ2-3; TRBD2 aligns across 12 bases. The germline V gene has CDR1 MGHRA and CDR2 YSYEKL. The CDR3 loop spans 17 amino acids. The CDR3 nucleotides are TGCGCCAGCAGCCAAGCCGGGACTAGCGGGTACACAGATGCGCAGTATTTT. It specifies CASSQAGTSGYTDAQYF.

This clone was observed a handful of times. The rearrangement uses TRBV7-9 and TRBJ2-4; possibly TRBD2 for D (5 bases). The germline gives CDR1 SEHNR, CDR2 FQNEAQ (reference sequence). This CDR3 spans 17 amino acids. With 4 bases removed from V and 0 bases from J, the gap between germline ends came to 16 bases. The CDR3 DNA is TGTGCCAGCAGCTCATCGGACTCGGCGCTAGCCAAAAACATTCAGTACTTC. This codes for CASSSSDSALAKNIQYF.